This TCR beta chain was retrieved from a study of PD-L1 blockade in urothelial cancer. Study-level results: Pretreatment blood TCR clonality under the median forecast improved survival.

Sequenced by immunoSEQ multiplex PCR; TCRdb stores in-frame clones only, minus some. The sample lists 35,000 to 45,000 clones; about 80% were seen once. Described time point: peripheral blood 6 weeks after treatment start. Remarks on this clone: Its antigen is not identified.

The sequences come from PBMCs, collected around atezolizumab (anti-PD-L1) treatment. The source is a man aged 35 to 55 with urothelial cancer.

The chain's CDR3 is CAWKSAGSGNTIYF. For the CDR3, the DNA is TGTGCCTGGAAGTCGGCAGGCTCTGGAAACACCATATATTTT. The rearrangement links TRBV30 to TRBJ1-3, with no clear D. With 4 bases removed from V and 0 bases from J, the gap between germline ends came to 10 bases. The germline CDR1 and CDR2 sequences are GTSNPN and SVGIG (reference sequence). This CDR3 contains 14 residues.